This T cell receptor (beta chain) was observed in a study of blood T cell repertoires in COVID-19. As for the study in general: Both acute and convalescent COVID-19 samples were obtained from the United States, Italy and Spain. PBMCs, B-cell-depleted T cells, or T cells provided the cDNA or gDNA that made up the material.

V lost 3 bases and J lost 11, with 21 bases in between. The CDR3 is 14 amino acids. In germline, CDR1 is SGHRS, CDR2 YFSETQ. Per the authors' pipeline: Counts of nucleated cells, estimated from reference gene primer amplification, were obtained. Some clones are missing from TCRdb's copy, which holds only in-frame ones; the method was immunoSEQ multiplex PCR. For V, J and clone size, that table is used; D and trimming come from the DNA. The top ten hold roughly 8.1% of the sample, which has over 85,000 clones, 88% seen once. Sequencing input: peripheral blood. The receptor's source is a woman aged 70-85 years with acute or convalescent COVID-19. The chain uses TRBV5-1 and TRBJ2-7; possible D gene TRBD1, 7 bases. The CDR3 spells CASSSKSAGGRKYF. Written as DNA, the CDR3 is TGCGCCAGCAGCTCAAAATCCGCAGGGGGGAGGAAGTACTTC.